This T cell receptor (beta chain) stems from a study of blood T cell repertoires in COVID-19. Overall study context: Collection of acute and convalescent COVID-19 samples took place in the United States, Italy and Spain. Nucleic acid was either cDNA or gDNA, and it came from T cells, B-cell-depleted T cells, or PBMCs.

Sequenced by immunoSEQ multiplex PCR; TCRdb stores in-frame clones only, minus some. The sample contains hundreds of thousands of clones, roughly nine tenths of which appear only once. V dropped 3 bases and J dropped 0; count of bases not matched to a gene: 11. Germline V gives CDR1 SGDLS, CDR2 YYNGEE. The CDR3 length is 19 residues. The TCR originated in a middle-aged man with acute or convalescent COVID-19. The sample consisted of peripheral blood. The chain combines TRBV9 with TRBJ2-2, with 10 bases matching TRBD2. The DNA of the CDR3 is TGTGCCAGCAGCGCAGGATCCCGTAGCGGGAGGCCGAACACCGGGGAGCTGTTTTTT. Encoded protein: CASSAGSRSGRPNTGELFF.